This T cell receptor (beta chain) was captured by sequencing in a study of blood T cell repertoires in COVID-19. V dropped 4 bases and J dropped 6; count of bases not matched to a gene: 10. Germline V gene data show CDR1 as KGHDR and CDR2 as SFDVKD. The CDR3 is made up of 16 amino acids. Those enrolled, adults aged roughly 18 to 90 years, came from 25 or so US areas. Authors' processing steps: Quantification of nucleated cells was approximated via reference gene primer amplification. Measured with immunoSEQ multiplex PCR; TCRdb has only the in-frame clones, and not every one. V and J calls and clone size are given by that table; D and trimming were obtained from the DNA. The sample has more than 300,000 clones, approximately 90% seen once.

V and J are TRBV24-1 and TRBJ2-1; the match to TRBD1 covers 8 bases. The sample was PBMCs or T cells enriched from blood (not recorded which). This sequence was found in a man aged 30 to 45 who had recovered from COVID-19. The CDR3: CATSEDRVRGSNEQFF. The CDR3, as DNA: TGTGCCACCAGTGAGGACAGGGTTAGGGGCTCCAATGAGCAGTTCTTC.